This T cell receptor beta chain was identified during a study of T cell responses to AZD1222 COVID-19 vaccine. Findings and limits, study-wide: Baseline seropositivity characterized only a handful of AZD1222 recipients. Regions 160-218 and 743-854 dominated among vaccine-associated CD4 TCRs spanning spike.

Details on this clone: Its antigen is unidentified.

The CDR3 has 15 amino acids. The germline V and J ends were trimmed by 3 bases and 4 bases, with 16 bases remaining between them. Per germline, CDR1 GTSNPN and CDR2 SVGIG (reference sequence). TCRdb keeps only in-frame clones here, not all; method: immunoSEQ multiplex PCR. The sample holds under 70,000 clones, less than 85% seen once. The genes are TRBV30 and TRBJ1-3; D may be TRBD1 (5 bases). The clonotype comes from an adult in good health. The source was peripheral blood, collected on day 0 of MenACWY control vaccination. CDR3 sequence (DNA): TGTGCCTGGAGACCACGGACAAAGGGGGGAAACACCATATATTTT. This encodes CAWRPRTKGGNTIYF. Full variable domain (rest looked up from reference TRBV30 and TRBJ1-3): SQTIHQWPATLVQPVGSPLSLECTVEGTSNPNLYWYRQAAGRGLQLLFYSVGIGQISSEVPQNLSASRPQDRQFILSSKKLLLSDSGFYLCAWRPRTKGGNTIYFGEGSWLTVV.